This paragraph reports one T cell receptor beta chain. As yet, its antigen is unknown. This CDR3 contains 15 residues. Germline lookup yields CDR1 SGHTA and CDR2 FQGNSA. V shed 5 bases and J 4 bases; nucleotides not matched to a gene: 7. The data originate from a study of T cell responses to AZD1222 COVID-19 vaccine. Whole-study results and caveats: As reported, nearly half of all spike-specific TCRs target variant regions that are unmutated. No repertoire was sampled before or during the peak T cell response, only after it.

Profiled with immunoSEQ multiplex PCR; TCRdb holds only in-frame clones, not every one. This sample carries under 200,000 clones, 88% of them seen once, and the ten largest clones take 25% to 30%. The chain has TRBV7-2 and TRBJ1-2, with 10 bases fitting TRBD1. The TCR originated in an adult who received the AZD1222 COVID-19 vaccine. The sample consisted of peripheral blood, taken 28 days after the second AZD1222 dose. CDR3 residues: CASSIDRGLGYGYTF. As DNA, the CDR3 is TGTGCCAGCAGCATCGACAGGGGGCTCGGCTATGGCTACACCTTC. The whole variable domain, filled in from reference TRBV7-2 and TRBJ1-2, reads GAGVSQSPSNKVTEKGKDVELRCDPISGHTALYWYRQSLGQGLEFLIYFQGNSAPDKSGLPSDRFSAERTGGSVSTLTIQRTQQEDSAVYLCASSIDRGLGYGYTFGSGTRLTVV.